What follows is one T cell receptor (beta chain) and its context. The antigen remains undetermined. These data are taken from a study of neoadjuvant nivolumab and ipilimumab in lung cancer. Study observations and caveats: From pretherapy to surgery, tumor richness and clonality rose with dual therapy. Pretherapy blood TCR richness correlated positively with resected tumor richness. TCR clonality did not significantly correlate with pathologic tumor regression. Resected tumors had greater TCR richness and clonality than uninvolved lung.

Data came from immunoSEQ multiplex PCR; TCRdb stores just in-frame clones and leaves some out. The sample shows some 9,100 clones, 60% to 85% of them seen only once. The CDR3 sequence is 14 residues long. In germline, CDR1 is SGHTA, CDR2 FQGNSA. Trimming pared 0 bases from V and 6 bases from J, leaving 10 bases between. The chain couples TRBV7-2 to TRBJ2-3; no clear D gene. The sequenced sample was tumor tissue, obtained after neoadjuvant nivolumab, alone or with ipilimumab, at or shortly before surgery. The sequence was collected from an adult with non-small cell lung cancer. This chain's CDR3 is CASSLAQEKDTQYF. The CDR3 DNA sequence: TGTGCCAGCAGCTTAGCGCAGGAGAAGGATACGCAGTATTTT.